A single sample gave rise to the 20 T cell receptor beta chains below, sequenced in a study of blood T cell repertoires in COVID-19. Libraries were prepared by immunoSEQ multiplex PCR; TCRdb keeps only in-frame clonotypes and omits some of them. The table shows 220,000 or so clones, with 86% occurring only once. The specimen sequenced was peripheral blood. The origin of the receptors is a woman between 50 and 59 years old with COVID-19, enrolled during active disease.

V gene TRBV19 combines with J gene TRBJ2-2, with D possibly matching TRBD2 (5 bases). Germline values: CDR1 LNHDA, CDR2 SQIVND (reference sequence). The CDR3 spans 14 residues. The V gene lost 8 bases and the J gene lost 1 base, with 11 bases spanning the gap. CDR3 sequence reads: CASSPSLNTGELFF. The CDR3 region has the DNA TGTGCCAGTTCCCCTAGCTTGAACACCGGGGAGCTGTTTTTT.

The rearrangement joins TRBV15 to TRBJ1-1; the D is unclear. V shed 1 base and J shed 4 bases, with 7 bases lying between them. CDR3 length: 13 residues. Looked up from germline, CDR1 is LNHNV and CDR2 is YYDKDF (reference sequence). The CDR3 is CATSRVSVTEAFF. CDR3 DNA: TGTGCCACCAGCAGAGTTAGCGTCACTGAAGCTTTCTTT.

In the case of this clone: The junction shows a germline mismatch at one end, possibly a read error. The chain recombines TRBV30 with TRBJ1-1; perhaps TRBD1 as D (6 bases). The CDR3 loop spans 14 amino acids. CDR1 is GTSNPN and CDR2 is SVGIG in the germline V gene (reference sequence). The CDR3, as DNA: TGTGCCAGGAGAGGGGGACCGGGGAACACTGAAGCTTTCTTT. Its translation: CARRGGPGNTEAFF. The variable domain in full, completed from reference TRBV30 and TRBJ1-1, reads SQTIHQWPATLVQPVGSPLSLECTVEGTSNPNLYWYRQAAGRGLQLLFYSVGIGQISSEVPQNLSASRPQDRQFILSSKKLLLSDSGFYLCARRGGPGNTEAFFGQGTRLTVV.

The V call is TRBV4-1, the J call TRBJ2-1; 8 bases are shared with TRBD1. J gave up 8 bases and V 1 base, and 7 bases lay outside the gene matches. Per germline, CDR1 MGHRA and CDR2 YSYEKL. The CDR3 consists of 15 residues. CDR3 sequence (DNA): TGCGCCAGCAGCCAAGGTGGACAGGGCGGCTATGAGCAGTTCTTC. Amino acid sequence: CASSQGGQGGYEQFF.

The CDR3, as DNA: TGTGCCAGCAGCCAGGGACAGGGAGAGTATGGCTACACCTTC. Protein: CASSQGQGEYGYTF. The chain employs TRBV3-1 (or the pseudogene TRBV3-2) and TRBJ1-2; 9 bases map to TRBD1. CDR1 and CDR2 (germline): LGHDT, YNNKEL (reference sequence). This CDR3 contains 14 residues. The V gene end was trimmed by 3 bases and the J gene end by 5 bases; junction bases not matched to a gene: 4.

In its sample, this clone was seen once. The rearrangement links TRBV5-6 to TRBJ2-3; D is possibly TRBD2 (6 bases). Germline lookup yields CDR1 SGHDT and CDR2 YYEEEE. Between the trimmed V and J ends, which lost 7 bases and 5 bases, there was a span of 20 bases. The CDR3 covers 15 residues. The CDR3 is CASSDPLARRDTQYF. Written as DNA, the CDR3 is TGTGCCAGCTCTGACCCCCTAGCGAGGCGAGATACGCAGTATTTT.

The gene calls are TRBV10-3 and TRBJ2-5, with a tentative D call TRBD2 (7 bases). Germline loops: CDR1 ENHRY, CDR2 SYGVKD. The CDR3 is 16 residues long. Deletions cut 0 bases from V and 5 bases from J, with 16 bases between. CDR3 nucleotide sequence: TGTGCCATCAGTGAGTCGGGGGGGCGTCTACCGGAGACCCAGTACTTC. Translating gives CAISESGGRLPETQYF.

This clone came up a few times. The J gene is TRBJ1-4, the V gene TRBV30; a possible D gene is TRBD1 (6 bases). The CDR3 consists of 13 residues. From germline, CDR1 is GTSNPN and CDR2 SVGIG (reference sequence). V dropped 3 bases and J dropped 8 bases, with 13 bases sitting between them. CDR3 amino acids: CAWSPGDTEKLFF. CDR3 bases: TGTGCCTGGAGCCCCGGGGACACCGAAAAACTGTTTTTT.

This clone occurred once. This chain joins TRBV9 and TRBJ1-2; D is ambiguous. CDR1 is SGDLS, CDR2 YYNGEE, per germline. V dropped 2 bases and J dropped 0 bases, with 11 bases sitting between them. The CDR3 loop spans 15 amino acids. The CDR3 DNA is TGTGCCAGCAGCGTTTACCCTAACCCTAACTATGGCTACACCTTC. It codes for CASSVYPNPNYGYTF. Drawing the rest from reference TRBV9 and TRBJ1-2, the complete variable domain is DSGVTQTPKHLITATGQRVTLRCSPRSGDLSVYWYQQSLDQGLQFLIQYYNGEERAKGNILERFSAQQFPDLHSELNLSSLELGDSALYFCASSVYPNPNYGYTFGSGTRLTVV.

The CDR3 DNA reads TGTGCCAGCAGCTTGGCTTCCTCAGCTAACTATGGCTACACCTTC. Protein product: CASSLASSANYGYTF. This chain links TRBV5-5 with TRBJ1-2; D is unclear. The V end was cut by 0 bases, the J end by 0 bases, with 9 bases between. This CDR3 is built from 15 residues. The germline V gene encodes CDR1 SGHKS and CDR2 YYEKEE (reference sequence).

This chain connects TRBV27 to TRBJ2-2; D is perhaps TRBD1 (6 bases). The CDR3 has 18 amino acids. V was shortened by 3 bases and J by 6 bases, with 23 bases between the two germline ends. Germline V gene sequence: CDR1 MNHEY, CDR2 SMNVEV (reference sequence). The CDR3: CASSFLLMGALRSGELFF. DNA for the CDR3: TGTGCCAGCAGTTTTCTATTAATGGGGGCCCTAAGGTCCGGGGAGCTGTTTTTT.

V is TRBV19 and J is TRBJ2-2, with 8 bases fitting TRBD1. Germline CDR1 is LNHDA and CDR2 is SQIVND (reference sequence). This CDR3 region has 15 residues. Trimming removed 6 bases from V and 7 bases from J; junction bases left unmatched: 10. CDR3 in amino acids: CASRDQGAIVGELFF. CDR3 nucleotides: TGTGCCAGTAGAGATCAGGGGGCCATCGTCGGGGAGCTGTTTTTT.

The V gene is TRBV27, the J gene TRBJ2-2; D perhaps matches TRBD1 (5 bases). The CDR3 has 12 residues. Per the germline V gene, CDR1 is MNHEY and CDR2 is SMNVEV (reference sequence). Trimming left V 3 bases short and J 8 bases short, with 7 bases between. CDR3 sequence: CASSFDRGELFF. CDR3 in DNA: TGTGCCAGCAGTTTCGACAGAGGGGAGCTGTTTTTT.

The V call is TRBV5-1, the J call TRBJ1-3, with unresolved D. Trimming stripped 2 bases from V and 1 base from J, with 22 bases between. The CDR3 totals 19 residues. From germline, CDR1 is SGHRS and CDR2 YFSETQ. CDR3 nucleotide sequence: TGCGCCAGCAGCTTCCGGAACAGTCTTGCCTTAAGATCTGGAAACACCATATATTTT. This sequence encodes CASSFRNSLALRSGNTIYF.

The chain's CDR3 is CASSFRPMENMNTEAFF. The CDR3 DNA follows: TGTGCCAGCAGCTTTCGGCCCATGGAGAATATGAACACTGAAGCTTTCTTT. The J gene is TRBJ1-1, the V gene TRBV11-2; D unresolved. V dropped 3 bases and J dropped 0 bases, with 17 bases sitting between them. The germline CDR1 and CDR2 sequences are SGHAT and FQNNGV. This CDR3 is 17 amino acids long.

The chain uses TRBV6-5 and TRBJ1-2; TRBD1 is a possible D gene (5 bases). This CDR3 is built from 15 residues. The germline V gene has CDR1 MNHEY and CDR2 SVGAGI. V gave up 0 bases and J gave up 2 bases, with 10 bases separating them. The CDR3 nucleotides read TGTGCCAGCAGTTACTCAATTGACAGAAACTATGGCTACACCTTC. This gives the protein CASSYSIDRNYGYTF.

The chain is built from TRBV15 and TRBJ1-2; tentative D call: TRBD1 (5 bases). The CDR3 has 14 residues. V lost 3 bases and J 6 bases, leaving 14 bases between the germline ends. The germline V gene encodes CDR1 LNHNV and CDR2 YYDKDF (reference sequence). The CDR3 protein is CATSRGLSTNGYTF. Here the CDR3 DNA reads TGTGCCACCAGCAGGGGGCTTAGCACCAATGGCTACACCTTC.

This CDR3 is CASSARTSKTYEQYF. The CDR3, as DNA: TGTGCCAGCAGTGCCCGGACTAGCAAAACCTACGAGCAGTACTTC. The chain has TRBV28 and TRBJ2-7; 8 bases fit TRBD2. V was pared by 5 bases and J by 2 bases, with 8 bases of the junction left unmatched. This CDR3 has 15 amino acids. Per the germline V gene, CDR1 is MDHEN and CDR2 is SYDVKM.

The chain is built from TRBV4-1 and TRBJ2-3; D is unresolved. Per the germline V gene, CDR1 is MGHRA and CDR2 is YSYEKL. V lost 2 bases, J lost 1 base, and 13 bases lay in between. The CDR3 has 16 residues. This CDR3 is CASSQLVAAGTDTQYF. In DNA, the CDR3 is TGCGCCAGCAGCCAACTTGTTGCCGCGGGCACAGATACGCAGTATTTT.

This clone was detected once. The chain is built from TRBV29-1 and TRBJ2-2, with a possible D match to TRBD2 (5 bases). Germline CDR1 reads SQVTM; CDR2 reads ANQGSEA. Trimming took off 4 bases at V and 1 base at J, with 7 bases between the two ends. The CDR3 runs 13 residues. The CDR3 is CSVVEGNTGELFF. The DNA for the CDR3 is TGCAGCGTTGTTGAGGGGAACACCGGGGAGCTGTTTTTT.